The 4 T cell receptor beta chains given below trace back to one sample, sequenced in a study of Graves' ophthalmopathy and Graves' hyperthyroidism. CDR3 regions of TCR beta were amplified from RNA transcripts. First-round RT-PCR with HTBI primers preceded a second-round multiplex PCR. TCRdb re-derived calls from the multiplex PCR reads in MiXCR, one entry per CDR3 protein. Of hundreds of thousands of distinct CDR3 sequences listed, 35% to 45% were seen once; the top ten hold roughly 3.5%. Sequenced material: peripheral blood. Every receptor here comes from an adult man with Graves' ophthalmopathy.

J is TRBJ1-4 and V is TRBV24-1; D ambiguous. The CDR3 is 13 residues long. In germline, CDR1 is KGHDR, CDR2 SFDVKD. V gave up 6 bases and J gave up 8 bases, with 12 bases separating them. In DNA, the CDR3 is TGTGCCACCAGTTCAGATACGAGCGAAAAACTGTTTTTT. It specifies CATSSDTSEKLFF.

This clonotype was detected ten times or more. Being one base from a much bigger clone, this may be a read error. V usage is TRBV29-1 and J usage is TRBJ2-5; a possible D gene is TRBD1 (6 bases). This CDR3 is 13 amino acids long. Looked up from germline, CDR1 is SQVTM and CDR2 is ANQGSEA. The CDR3 nucleotides read TGCAGCGTTGGATCTGGGGGCCAAAAGACCCAGTACTTC. Translated: CSVGSGGQKTQYF.

With respect to this clonotype: A much larger clone sits a single nucleotide away, making a read error possible. The rearrangement links TRBV11-1 to TRBJ2-7; 14 bases map to TRBD2. The CDR3 totals 16 residues. V was clipped by 8 bases and J by 4 bases; unmatched bases: 10. Per the germline V gene, CDR1 is SGHAT and CDR2 is FQDESV (reference sequence). This chain's CDR3 is CASRTTGTSGGYEQYF. The DNA of the CDR3 is TGTGCCAGCCGCACGACCGGGACTAGCGGGGGTTACGAGCAGTACTTC.

This clonotype was picked up many times. The V and J genes are TRBV6-6 and TRBJ1-2; unclear D gene. There are 15 residues in the CDR3. From germline, CDR1 is MNHNY and CDR2 SVGAGI (reference sequence). Trimming cost V 4 bases and J 0 bases, with 12 bases left between them. The CDR3 DNA follows: TGTGCCAGCAGTTTACGCAGTGGAGCTAACTATGGCTACACCTTC. It yields the protein CASSLRSGANYGYTF.